Shown below are 18 T cell receptor beta chains from a single sample sequenced in a study of blood T cell repertoires in COVID-19. TCRdb's copy holds only in-frame clones and misses some; the assay was immunoSEQ multiplex PCR. The data show fewer than 250,000 clones, about 83% seen once. Sequencing input: peripheral blood. These receptors were obtained from a man between 45 and 60 years old with acute or convalescent COVID-19.

The rearrangement links TRBV30 to TRBJ2-2; 11 nucleotides match TRBD2. The CDR3 spans 18 residues. Germline V gene lookup returns CDR1 GTSNPN and CDR2 SVGIG (reference sequence). The V gene end was trimmed by 1 base and the J gene end by 4 bases; junction bases not matched to a gene: 11. For the CDR3, the DNA is TGTGCCTGGAGTGGCGGGACTAGCGGACCGTCCGGCACCGGGGAGCTGTTTTTT. Residues: CAWSGGTSGPSGTGELFF.

The V call is TRBV6-2 or TRBV6-3, the J call TRBJ2-7, with D tentatively TRBD2 (6 bases). The V and J ends lost 2 bases and 0 bases respectively, with 8 bases between them. Germline loops: CDR1 MNHEY, CDR2 SVGEGT. The CDR3 sequence is 14 residues long. The CDR3 loop is CASSYDGSSYEQYF. In DNA, the CDR3 is TGTGCCAGCAGTTACGACGGGAGCTCCTACGAGCAGTACTTC.

This clone was seen a handful of times. The J gene is TRBJ2-1, the V gene TRBV6-5; D possibly corresponds to TRBD1 (5 bases). The germline CDR1 and CDR2 sequences are MNHEY and SVGAGI. This CDR3 spans 13 amino acids. Trimming cost V 3 bases and J 10 bases, with 13 bases left between them. The CDR3 DNA sequence: TGTGCCAGCAGTTATTTTACGGACACCGAGCAGTTCTTC. This gives the protein CASSYFTDTEQFF.

The genes are TRBV7-3 and TRBJ2-1, with 10 bases that match TRBD2. V dropped 5 bases and J dropped 7; count of bases not matched to a gene: 11. The CDR3 sequence is 16 residues long. Germline V gives CDR1 SGHTA, CDR2 FQGTGA. CDR3 coding DNA: TGTGCCAGCAGCCTCGGGACTAGCGCCTCTGGGAATGAGCAGTTCTTC. Its translation: CASSLGTSASGNEQFF.

This clone was seen a handful of times. CDR3: CAISDPNTGVPNEQYF. CDR3 DNA: TGTGCCATCAGTGATCCTAATACAGGGGTGCCTAACGAGCAGTACTTC. The rearrangement links TRBV10-3 to TRBJ2-7; the match to TRBD1 covers 7 bases. V gave up 3 bases and J gave up 5 bases; unmatched junction bases: 13. This CDR3 is built from 16 residues. CDR1 ENHRY and CDR2 SYGVKD come from the germline V gene.

The chain joins TRBV5-1 to TRBJ1-1, with D maybe TRBD1 (6 bases). Germline assignment: CDR1 SGHRS and CDR2 YFSETQ. This CDR3 spans 17 amino acids. Trimming removed 4 bases at V and 0 bases at J, with 19 bases between. DNA of the CDR3: TGCGCCAGCAGCCACAGGGCCATCTTTGCCGTGAACACTGAAGCTTTCTTT. Protein sequence: CASSHRAIFAVNTEAFF.

The chain joins TRBV3-1 (or the pseudogene TRBV3-2) to TRBJ1-3; tentatively, D is TRBD1 (5 bases). V lost 1 base, J lost 3 bases, and 7 bases lay in between. CDR1 and CDR2 from the germline V gene are LGHDT and YNNKEL (reference sequence). This CDR3 is 14 amino acids long. The CDR3, as DNA: TGTGCCAGCAGCCAAGGGACAATTGGAAACACCATATATTTT. This sequence encodes CASSQGTIGNTIYF.

This clone appeared a single time. J is TRBJ1-1 and V is TRBV2, with TRBD1 identical over 8 bases. Germline CDR1 reads SNHLY; CDR2 reads FYNNEI. The V and J ends lost 9 bases and 5 bases, in that order; junction bases with no gene match: 8. CDR3 length: 13 amino acids. The chain's CDR3 is CASSQGARTEAFF. CDR3 coding DNA: TGTGCCAGTTCCCAGGGGGCCAGGACTGAAGCTTTCTTT.

The genes are TRBV10-3 and TRBJ2-7; 8 positions match TRBD2. The germline gives CDR1 ENHRY, CDR2 SYGVKD. This CDR3 is 18 amino acids long. Trimming at V came to 0 bases and at J to 3 bases, leaving 13 bases not matched to a gene. In nucleotides, the CDR3 is TGTGCCATCAGTGAGTCAACCGGGGGGGCAGGGAGTCGCTACGAGCAGTACTTC. This gives the protein CAISESTGGAGSRYEQYF.

J is TRBJ2-7 and V is TRBV3-1 (or the pseudogene TRBV3-2); 8 bases map to TRBD2. This CDR3 is 14 amino acids long. Germline CDR1 and CDR2: LGHDT and YNNKEL (reference sequence). J gave up 4 bases and V 7 bases, and 9 bases lay outside the gene matches. CDR3 nucleotides: TGTGCCAGCACCCGCGGCGGGAGGAGTTACGAGCAGTACTTC. Amino acid sequence: CASTRGGRSYEQYF.

V is TRBV6-4 and J is TRBJ1-1, with TRBD1 identical over 7 bases. Germline lookup yields CDR1 MRHNA and CDR2 SNTAGT. The CDR3 length is 14 residues. The ends lost 6 bases at V and 4 bases at J; junction bases unmatched: 8. The CDR3 coding sequence is TGTGCCAGCAGCCAACAGGGGACCGGCACTGAAGCTTTCTTT. Its protein product is CASSQQGTGTEAFF.

V is TRBV7-9 and J is TRBJ1-2; 7 bases are a match to TRBD1. The junction had 6 bases not matched to a gene; V was cut back by 5 bases and J by 6 bases. This CDR3 spans 13 amino acids. Germline V lookup: CDR1 SEHNR, CDR2 FQNEAQ (reference sequence). The CDR3 sequence: CASSPTGANGYTF. The CDR3 DNA sequence: TGTGCCAGCAGCCCCACAGGGGCGAATGGCTACACCTTC.

The genes are TRBV5-1 and TRBJ2-7, with 9 bases lining up with TRBD1. The V gene's germline CDR1 is SGHRS and CDR2 YFSETQ. J lost 5 bases, V lost 1 base, and 4 bases had no gene match. The CDR3 contains 14 residues. The CDR3 DNA sequence: TGCGCCAGCAGCTTGCTGGGACAGGGAAACGAGCAGTACTTC. This gives the protein CASSLLGQGNEQYF.

This chain connects TRBV28 to TRBJ2-7; weak D call: TRBD2 (6 bases). Germline CDR1 reads MDHEN; CDR2 reads SYDVKM. CDR3 length: 15 residues. V lost 3 bases and J lost 3, with 15 bases in between. The CDR3 here is CASSFSGGDDYEQYF. The DNA for the CDR3 is TGTGCCAGCAGTTTTTCCGGCGGGGACGACTACGAGCAGTACTTC.

This clone has only one observation. The chain carries TRBV6-4 and TRBJ2-6; 12 bases map to TRBD1. Germline-derived CDR1 and CDR2 are MRHNA and SNTAGT. This CDR3 comprises 18 residues. Unmatched junction bases numbered 2, after V lost 2 bases and J lost 0 bases. CDR3 in DNA: TGTGCCAGCAGTGACGGGACAGGGGGCAACTCTGGGGCCAACGTCCTGACTTTC. It yields the protein CASSDGTGGNSGANVLTF.

V and J are TRBV14 and TRBJ2-5; D is possibly TRBD2 (5 bases). The CDR3 is 15 residues long. V gave up 0 bases and J gave up 6 bases, with 14 bases separating them. Germline assignment: CDR1 SGHDN and CDR2 FVKESK. CDR3 nucleotides: TGTGCCAGCAGCCAAGAGTACCCGGGGATCAAGACCCAGTACTTC. Translation gives CASSQEYPGIKTQYF.

The chain links TRBV30 to TRBJ2-3; no clear D gene. Germline lookup yields CDR1 GTSNPN and CDR2 SVGIG (reference sequence). Trimming shortened V by 0 bases and J by 0 bases, and 4 bases separated the two germline ends. This CDR3 is built from 13 residues. CDR3 DNA: TGTGCCTGGAGTGTATCTAGCACAGATACGCAGTATTTT. It codes for CAWSVSSTDTQYF. Together with reference TRBV30 and TRBJ2-3, the CDR3 gives the full variable domain: SQTIHQWPATLVQPVGSPLSLECTVEGTSNPNLYWYRQAAGRGLQLLFYSVGIGQISSEVPQNLSASRPQDRQFILSSKKLLLSDSGFYLCAWSVSSTDTQYFGPGTRLTVL.

This clone was seen a handful of times. The CDR3 region has the DNA TGCGCCAGCAGCCTGAGCGGCAGCGACTACGAGCAGTACTTC. Translation gives CASSLSGSDYEQYF. The chain has TRBV5-1 and TRBJ2-7, with D possibly being TRBD2 (5 bases). Germline V gene data show CDR1 as SGHRS and CDR2 as YFSETQ. V was trimmed by 4 bases and J by 3 bases, leaving 14 bases between them. The CDR3 is made up of 14 amino acids.